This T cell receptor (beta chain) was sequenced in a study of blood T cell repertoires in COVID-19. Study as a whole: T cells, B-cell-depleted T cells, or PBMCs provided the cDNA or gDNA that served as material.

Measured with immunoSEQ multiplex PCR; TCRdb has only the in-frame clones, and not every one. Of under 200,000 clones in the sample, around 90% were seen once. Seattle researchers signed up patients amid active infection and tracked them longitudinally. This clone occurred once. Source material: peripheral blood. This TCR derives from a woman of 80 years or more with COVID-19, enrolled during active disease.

This chain's CDR3 is CASSRRGTAKLGTEAFF. CDR3 bases: TGTGCCAGCAGCCGCCGGGGGACAGCCAAATTGGGGACTGAAGCTTTCTTT. V gene TRBV7-2 combines with J gene TRBJ1-1, with 7 bases matching TRBD1. Germline CDR1 reads SGHTA; CDR2 reads FQGNSA. This CDR3 is 17 amino acids long. V shed 5 bases, J shed 5 bases, and the junction held 17 bases outside the gene matches.